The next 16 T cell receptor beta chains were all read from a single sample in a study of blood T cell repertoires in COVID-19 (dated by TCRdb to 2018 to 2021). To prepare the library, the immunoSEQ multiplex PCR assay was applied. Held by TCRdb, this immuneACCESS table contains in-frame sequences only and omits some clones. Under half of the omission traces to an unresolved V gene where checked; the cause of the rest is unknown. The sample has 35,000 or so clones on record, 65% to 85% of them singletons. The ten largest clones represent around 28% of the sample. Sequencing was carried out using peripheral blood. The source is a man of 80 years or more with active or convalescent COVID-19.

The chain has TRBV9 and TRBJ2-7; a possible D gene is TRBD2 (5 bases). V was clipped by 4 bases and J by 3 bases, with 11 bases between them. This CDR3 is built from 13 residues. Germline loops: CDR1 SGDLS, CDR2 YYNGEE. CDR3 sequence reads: CASSSSGGYEQYF. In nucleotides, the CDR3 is TGTGCCAGCAGCTCCAGCGGTGGCTACGAGCAGTACTTC.

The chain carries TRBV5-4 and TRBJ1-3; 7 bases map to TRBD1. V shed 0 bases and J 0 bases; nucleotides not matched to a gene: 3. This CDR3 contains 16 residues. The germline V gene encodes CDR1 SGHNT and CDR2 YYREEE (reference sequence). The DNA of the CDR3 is TGTGCCAGCAGCTTGGGCAGGGGGGTCTCTGGAAACACCATATATTTT. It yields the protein CASSLGRGVSGNTIYF.

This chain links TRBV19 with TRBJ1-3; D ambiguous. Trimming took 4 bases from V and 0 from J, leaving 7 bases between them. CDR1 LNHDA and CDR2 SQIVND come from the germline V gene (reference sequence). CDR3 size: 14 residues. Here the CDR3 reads CASSRGNSGNTIYF. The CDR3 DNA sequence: TGTGCCAGTAGTAGAGGAAACTCTGGAAACACCATATATTTT. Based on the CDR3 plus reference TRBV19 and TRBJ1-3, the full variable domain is DGGITQSPKYLFRKEGQNVTLSCEQNLNHDAMYWYRQDPGQGLRLIYYSQIVNDFQKGDIAEGYSVSREKKESFPLTVTSAQKNPTAFYLCASSRGNSGNTIYFGEGSWLTVV.

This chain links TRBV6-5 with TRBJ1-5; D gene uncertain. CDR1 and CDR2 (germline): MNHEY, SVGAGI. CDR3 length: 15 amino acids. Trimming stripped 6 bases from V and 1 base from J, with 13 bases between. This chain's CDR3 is CASRGSGGSNQPQHF. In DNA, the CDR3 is TGTGCCAGCAGGGGTTCCGGAGGGAGCAATCAGCCCCAGCATTTT.

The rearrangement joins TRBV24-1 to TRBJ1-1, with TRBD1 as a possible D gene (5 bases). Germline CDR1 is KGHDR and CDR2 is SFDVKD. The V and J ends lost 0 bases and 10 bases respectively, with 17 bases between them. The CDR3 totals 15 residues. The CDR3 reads CATSDLEGRDGSAFF. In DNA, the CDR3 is TGTGCCACCAGTGATTTGGAAGGCAGGGATGGTTCAGCTTTCTTT.

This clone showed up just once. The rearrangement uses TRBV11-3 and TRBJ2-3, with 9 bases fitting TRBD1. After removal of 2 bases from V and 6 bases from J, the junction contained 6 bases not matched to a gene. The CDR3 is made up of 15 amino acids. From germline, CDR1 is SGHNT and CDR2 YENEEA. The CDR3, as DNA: TGTGCCAGCAGCTTACCGGGACAGGGCTCGGATACGCAGTATTTT. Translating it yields CASSLPGQGSDTQYF.

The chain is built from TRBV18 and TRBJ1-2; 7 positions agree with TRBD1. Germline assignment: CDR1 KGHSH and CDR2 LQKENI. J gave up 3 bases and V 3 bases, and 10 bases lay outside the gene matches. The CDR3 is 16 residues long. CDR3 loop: CASSPQTGSTDYGYTF. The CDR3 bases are TGTGCCAGCTCACCCCAGACAGGGTCGACGGACTATGGCTACACCTTC. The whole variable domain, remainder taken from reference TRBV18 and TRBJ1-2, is NAGVMQNPRHLVRRRGQEARLRCSPMKGHSHVYWYRQLPEEGLKFMVYLQKENIIDESGMPKERFSAEFPKEGPSILRIQQVVRGDSAAYFCASSPQTGSTDYGYTFGSGTRLTVV.

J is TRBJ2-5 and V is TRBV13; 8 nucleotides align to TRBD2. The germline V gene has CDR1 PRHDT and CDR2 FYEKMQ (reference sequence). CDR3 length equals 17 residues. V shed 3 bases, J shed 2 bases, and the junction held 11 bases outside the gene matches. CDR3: CASSFLPVSGKQETQYF. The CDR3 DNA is TGTGCCAGCAGCTTCCTCCCCGTTAGCGGGAAACAAGAGACCCAGTACTTC.

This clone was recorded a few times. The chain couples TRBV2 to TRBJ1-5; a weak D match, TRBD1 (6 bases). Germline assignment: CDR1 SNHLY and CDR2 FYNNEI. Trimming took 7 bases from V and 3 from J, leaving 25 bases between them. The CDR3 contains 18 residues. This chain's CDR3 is CASTTLWQGPGANQPQHF. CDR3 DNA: TGTGCCAGCACGACTCTGTGGCAGGGGCCAGGTGCCAATCAGCCCCAGCATTTT. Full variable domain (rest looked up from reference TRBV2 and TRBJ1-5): EPEVTQTPSHQVTQMGQEVILRCVPISNHLYFYWYRQILGQKVEFLVSFYNNEISEKSEIFDDQFSVERPDGSNFTLKIRSTKLEDSAMYFCASTTLWQGPGANQPQHFGDGTRLSIL.

The CDR3: CASSPWRRRLTDTQYF. The CDR3 DNA is TGTGCCAGCAGCCCGTGGAGGCGAAGGCTCACAGATACGCAGTATTTT. J is TRBJ2-3 and V is TRBV27, with D perhaps TRBD2 (5 bases). Germline CDR1 and CDR2: MNHEY and SMNVEV (reference sequence). The CDR3 runs to 16 residues. The ends were cut back, 6 bases at V and 2 bases at J, with 18 bases in the middle.

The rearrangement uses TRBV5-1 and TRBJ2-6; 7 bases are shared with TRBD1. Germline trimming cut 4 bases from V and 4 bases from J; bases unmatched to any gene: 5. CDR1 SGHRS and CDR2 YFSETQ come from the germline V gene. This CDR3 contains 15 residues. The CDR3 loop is CASSSQTGGANVLTF. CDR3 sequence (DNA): TGCGCCAGCAGCAGTCAGACAGGGGGGGCCAACGTCCTGACTTTC.

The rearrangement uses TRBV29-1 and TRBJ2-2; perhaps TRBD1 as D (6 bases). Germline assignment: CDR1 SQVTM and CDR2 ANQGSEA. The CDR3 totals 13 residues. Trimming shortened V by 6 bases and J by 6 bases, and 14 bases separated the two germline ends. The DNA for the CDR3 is TGCAGCGTAACTACCGCAGGGGCCGGGGAGCTGTTTTTT. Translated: CSVTTAGAGELFF.

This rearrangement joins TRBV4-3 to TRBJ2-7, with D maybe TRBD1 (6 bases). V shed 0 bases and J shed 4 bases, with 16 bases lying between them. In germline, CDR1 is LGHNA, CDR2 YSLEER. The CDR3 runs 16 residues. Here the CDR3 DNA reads TGCGCCAGCAGCCAAGATTGGAGGCAGGGGCAATACGAGCAGTACTTC. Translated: CASSQDWRQGQYEQYF.

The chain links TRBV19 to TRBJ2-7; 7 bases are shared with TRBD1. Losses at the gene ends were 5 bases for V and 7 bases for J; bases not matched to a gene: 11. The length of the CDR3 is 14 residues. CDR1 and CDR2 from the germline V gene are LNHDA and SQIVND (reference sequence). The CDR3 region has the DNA TGTGCCAGTAGTCCCGGGACAGTACTACGGGAGCAGTACTTC. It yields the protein CASSPGTVLREQYF.

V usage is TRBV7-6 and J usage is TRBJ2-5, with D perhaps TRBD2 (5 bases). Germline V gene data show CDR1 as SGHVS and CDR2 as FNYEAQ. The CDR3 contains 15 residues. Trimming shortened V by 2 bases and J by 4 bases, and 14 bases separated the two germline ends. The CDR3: CASSLRARRSETQYF. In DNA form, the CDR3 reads TGTGCCAGCAGCTTACGCGCTAGGAGGTCAGAGACCCAGTACTTC.

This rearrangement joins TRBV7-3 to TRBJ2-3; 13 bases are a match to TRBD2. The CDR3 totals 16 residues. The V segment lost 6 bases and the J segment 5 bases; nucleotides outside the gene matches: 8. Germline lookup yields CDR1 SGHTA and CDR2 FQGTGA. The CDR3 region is CASSLTGLAGEDTQYF. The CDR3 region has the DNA TGTGCCAGCAGTCTCACAGGACTAGCGGGGGAAGATACGCAGTATTTT.